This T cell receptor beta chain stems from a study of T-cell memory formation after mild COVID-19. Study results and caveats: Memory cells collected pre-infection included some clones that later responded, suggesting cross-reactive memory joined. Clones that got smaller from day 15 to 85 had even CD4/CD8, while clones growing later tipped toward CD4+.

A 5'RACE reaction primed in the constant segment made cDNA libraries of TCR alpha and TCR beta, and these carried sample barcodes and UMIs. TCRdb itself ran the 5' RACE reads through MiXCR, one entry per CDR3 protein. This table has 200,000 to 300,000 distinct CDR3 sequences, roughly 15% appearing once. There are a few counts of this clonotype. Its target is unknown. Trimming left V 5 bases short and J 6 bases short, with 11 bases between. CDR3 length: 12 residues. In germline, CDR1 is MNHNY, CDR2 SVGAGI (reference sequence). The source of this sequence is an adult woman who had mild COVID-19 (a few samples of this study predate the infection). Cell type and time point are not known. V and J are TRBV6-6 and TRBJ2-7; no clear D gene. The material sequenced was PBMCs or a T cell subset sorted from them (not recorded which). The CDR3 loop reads CASSRTTREQYF. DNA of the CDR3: TGTGCCAGCAGTCGGACCACACGCGAGCAGTACTTC.